The present TCR beta chain was sequenced within a study of cytomegalovirus exposure and HLA in healthy donors. This CDR3 region has 15 residues. From germline, CDR1 is SGHNT and CDR2 YENEEA. Between the trimmed V and J ends, which lost 4 bases and 0 bases, there was a span of 10 bases. Broader study findings: Another analysis was done later, and it associated around 16,000 TCR beta sequences with HLA alleles at 0.05 false discovery rate. Earlier analysis found most TCR beta V segments productive about 87% or about 30% of the time. It was reportedly the case that the classifier diagnosed cytomegalovirus status with high specificity and sensitivity. Later on, analysis showed that most CMV-associated TCR beta chains appeared to be HLA-restricted.

As for this clone: The antigen remains unidentified.

PCR used 60 Vbeta primers and 13 Jbeta primers. The assay was immunoSEQ multiplex PCR, and TCRdb's table has in-frame clones only and misses some. The table has about 61,000 clones, around 89% seen once. The rearrangement links TRBV11-3 to TRBJ2-4; D is perhaps TRBD2 (5 bases). Sequenced material: PBMCs. The receptor was derived from a man younger than 40 in good health and CMV-seropositive. In DNA form, the CDR3 reads TGTGCCAGCAGCTCTACTAGGGAAGCCAAAAACATTCAGTACTTC. It translates to CASSSTREAKNIQYF.